One sample yielded the 18 T cell receptor beta chains listed below, sequenced in a study of blood T cell repertoires in COVID-19. The assay was immunoSEQ multiplex PCR, and TCRdb's table has in-frame clones only and misses some. The repertoire holds 250,000 or so clones, with approximately 88% as singletons. The sequenced sample was PBMCs or T cells enriched from blood (not recorded which). The receptors originated from a woman aged 40 to 49 who had been exposed to COVID-19.

DNA of the CDR3: TGTGCCAGCAGTTATTCGGTAGCGAGGACAGATACGCAGTATTTT. Translating gives CASSYSVARTDTQYF. The genes are TRBV6-5 and TRBJ2-3, with a weak D call TRBD2 (5 bases). CDR1 and CDR2 from the germline V gene are MNHEY and SVGAGI. With 3 bases removed from V and 3 bases from J, the gap between germline ends came to 13 bases. CDR3 length equals 15 residues.

The CDR3 DNA sequence: TGTGCCAGCAGCCAGGGGGAAGTTAATTCACCCCTCCACTTT. It translates to CASSQGEVNSPLHF. The chain employs TRBV7-6 and TRBJ1-6; 7 bases are shared with TRBD1. The CDR3 runs to 14 residues. CDR1 and CDR2 (germline): SGHVS, FNYEAQ. V trimming: 5 bases; J trimming: 6 bases; junction bases outside the gene matches: 4. The full variable domain, with the rest looked up from reference TRBV7-6 and TRBJ1-6, is GAGVSQSPRYKVTKRGQDVALRCDPISGHVSLYWYRQALGQGPEFLTYFNYEAQQDKSGLPNDRFSAERPEGSISTLTIQRTEQRDSAMYRCASSQGEVNSPLHFGNGTRLTVT.

The chain carries TRBV28 and TRBJ1-3; D remains ambiguous. Germline values: CDR1 MDHEN, CDR2 SYDVKM. V lost 3 bases, J lost 6 bases, and 3 bases lay in between. The CDR3 is 11 amino acids. This CDR3 is CASSFSNTIYF. CDR3 DNA: TGTGCCAGCAGTTTCTCAAACACCATATATTTT.

In DNA, the CDR3 is TGTGCCAGCAGCCAAGCTCAGGGGACAGCCCGTTACGAGCAGTACTTC. Translation gives CASSQAQGTARYEQYF. This sequence joins TRBV3-1 (or the pseudogene TRBV3-2) and TRBJ2-7; TRBD1 aligns across 7 bases. CDR1 is LGHDT and CDR2 is YNNKEL in the germline V gene (reference sequence). The CDR3 length is 16 residues. J was trimmed by 4 bases and V by 1 base; bases with no gene match: 10.

This chain uses TRBV5-1 with TRBJ2-5; 10 nucleotides line up with TRBD1. J was trimmed by 4 bases and V by 4 bases; bases with no gene match: 4. Germline V lookup: CDR1 SGHRS, CDR2 YFSETQ. The CDR3 extends over 14 amino acids. The CDR3 DNA is TGCGCCAGCAGCCGAGACAGGGGGCCAGAGACCCAGTACTTC. Translating gives CASSRDRGPETQYF.

This clone came up a few times. The chain carries TRBV9 and TRBJ1-4; TRBD1 aligns across 9 bases. With V trimmed by 3 bases and J by 8 bases, 8 bases remained unmatched. This CDR3 comprises 15 residues. From germline, CDR1 is SGDLS and CDR2 YYNGEE. The CDR3 coding sequence is TGTGCCAGCAGCGGGCTGACAGGGGGAGAAGAAAAACTGTTTTTT. This gives the protein CASSGLTGGEEKLFF.

This sequence joins TRBV7-9 and TRBJ1-2; 8 bases agree with TRBD1. V shed 1 base, J shed 5 bases, and the junction held 9 bases outside the gene matches. The CDR3 spans 16 residues. The germline gives CDR1 SEHNR, CDR2 FQNEAQ (reference sequence). The CDR3 loop reads CASSLESQGARYGYTF. DNA of the CDR3: TGTGCCAGCAGCTTAGAATCTCAGGGGGCAAGGTATGGCTACACCTTC.

The V and J genes are TRBV9 and TRBJ2-2, with TRBD2 matching over 8 bases. The ends lost 5 bases at V and 6 bases at J; junction bases unmatched: 6. Looked up from germline, CDR1 is SGDLS and CDR2 is YYNGEE. The CDR3 length is 14 residues. CDR3 amino acids: CASRGTSAPGELFF. Written as DNA, the CDR3 is TGTGCCAGCAGGGGGACTAGTGCTCCCGGGGAGCTGTTTTTT. The entire variable domain, with the rest obtained from reference TRBV9 and TRBJ2-2, is as follows: DSGVTQTPKHLITATGQRVTLRCSPRSGDLSVYWYQQSLDQGLQFLIQYYNGEERAKGNILERFSAQQFPDLHSELNLSSLELGDSALYFCASRGTSAPGELFFGEGSRLTVL.

J is TRBJ2-1 and V is TRBV28; 12 positions agree with TRBD2. The CDR3 has 15 residues. V dropped 4 bases and J dropped 6; count of bases not matched to a gene: 4. The germline V gene has CDR1 MDHEN and CDR2 SYDVKM. CDR3 loop: CASSSLAGGTNEQFF. The CDR3 coding sequence is TGTGCCAGCAGTTCACTAGCGGGGGGTACCAATGAGCAGTTCTTC.

V usage is TRBV7-9 and J usage is TRBJ1-2, with TRBD1 matching over 8 bases. Germline V lookup: CDR1 SEHNR, CDR2 FQNEAQ (reference sequence). Germline trimming cut 6 bases from V and 4 bases from J; bases unmatched to any gene: 4. This CDR3 contains 13 residues. The CDR3, as DNA: TGTGCCAGCAGTGTAGGGACAGGCTATGGCTACACCTTC. Residues: CASSVGTGYGYTF.

This clone was observed a few times. V is TRBV6-1 and J is TRBJ1-2, with TRBD1 matching 8 bases. Germline lookup yields CDR1 MNHNS and CDR2 SASEGT. Trimming removed 4 bases from V and 0 bases from J; junction bases left unmatched: 7. This CDR3 has 16 residues. CDR3 nucleotides: TGTGCCAGCAGTGTTAGGCTGACAGGGGCTAACTATGGCTACACCTTC. The encoded protein is CASSVRLTGANYGYTF.

V usage is TRBV11-3 and J usage is TRBJ1-1; D gene uncertain. CDR3 length: 13 residues. Per germline, CDR1 SGHNT and CDR2 YENEEA. The ends were cut back, 5 bases at V and 2 bases at J, with 9 bases in the middle. The chain's CDR3 is CASSPQINTEAFF. DNA for the CDR3: TGTGCCAGCAGCCCACAGATTAACACTGAAGCTTTCTTT.

The chain couples TRBV6-5 to TRBJ2-3; the match to TRBD2 covers 10 bases. Germline values: CDR1 MNHEY, CDR2 SVGAGI. The CDR3 has 14 residues. With V trimmed by 6 bases and J by 4 bases, 4 bases remained unmatched. As DNA, the CDR3 is TGTGCCAGCAGAGAGCGGGGGGGCCCAGATACGCAGTATTTT. Amino acid sequence: CASRERGGPDTQYF.

The chain combines TRBV6-2 or TRBV6-3 with TRBJ1-1; 11 positions match TRBD1. The germline V gene encodes CDR1 MNHEY and CDR2 SVGEGT. The CDR3 contains 15 residues. V gave up 6 bases and J gave up 4 bases; unmatched junction bases: 7. The CDR3 nucleotides are TGTGCCAGCAGCGACGAGGGGACAGGGGGCACTGAAGCTTTCTTT. Translating gives CASSDEGTGGTEAFF.

This sequence joins TRBV19 and TRBJ2-1, with 10 bases identical to TRBD2. The CDR3 sequence is 15 residues long. Per the germline V gene, CDR1 is LNHDA and CDR2 is SQIVND (reference sequence). Germline trimming cut 1 base from V and 7 bases from J; bases unmatched to any gene: 4. The CDR3 spells CASSIGLAGENEQFF. The CDR3 DNA sequence: TGTGCCAGTAGTATAGGGCTAGCGGGGGAAAATGAGCAGTTCTTC.

The J gene is TRBJ1-2, the V gene TRBV9; tentative D call: TRBD1 (5 bases). V lost 0 bases, J lost 7 bases, and 10 bases lay in between. CDR1 is SGDLS and CDR2 is YYNGEE in the germline V gene. The CDR3 consists of 13 residues. The CDR3 here is CASSVVGRAGYTF. CDR3 coding DNA: TGTGCCAGCAGCGTAGTGGGCAGGGCTGGCTACACCTTC. The full variable domain, its missing parts supplied by reference TRBV9 and TRBJ1-2, is DSGVTQTPKHLITATGQRVTLRCSPRSGDLSVYWYQQSLDQGLQFLIQYYNGEERAKGNILERFSAQQFPDLHSELNLSSLELGDSALYFCASSVVGRAGYTFGSGTRLTVV.

The rearrangement links TRBV6-5 to TRBJ1-2, with D possibly matching TRBD1 (5 bases). From germline, CDR1 is MNHEY and CDR2 SVGAGI. The V and J ends lost 0 bases and 3 bases respectively, with 5 bases between them. The CDR3 is 13 amino acids. In DNA, the CDR3 is TGTGCCAGCAGTTACTCGACAGACTATGGCTACACCTTC. Protein product: CASSYSTDYGYTF.

This chain links TRBV28 with TRBJ1-2, with D possibly matching TRBD1 (6 bases). The germline V gene encodes CDR1 MDHEN and CDR2 SYDVKM. V shed 3 bases and J shed 8 bases, with 10 bases lying between them. CDR3 length: 12 amino acids. This CDR3 is CASSLNREGYTF. The DNA for the CDR3 is TGTGCCAGCAGTTTGAACAGGGAGGGCTACACCTTC.